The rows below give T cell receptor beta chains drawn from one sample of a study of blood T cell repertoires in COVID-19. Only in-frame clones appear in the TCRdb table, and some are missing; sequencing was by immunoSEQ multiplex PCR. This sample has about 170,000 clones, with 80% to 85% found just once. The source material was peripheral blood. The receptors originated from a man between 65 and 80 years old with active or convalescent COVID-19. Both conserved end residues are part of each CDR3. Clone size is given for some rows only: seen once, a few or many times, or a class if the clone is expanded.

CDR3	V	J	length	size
CASSRGLAGGRTDTQYF	TRBV7-9	TRBJ2-3	17	.
CASSLGDYGYTF	TRBV11-1	TRBJ1-2	12	.
CASSLWGDSYMNTEAFF	TRBV28	TRBJ1-1	17	.
CASSQERWRGPGAFF	TRBV4-1	TRBJ1-1	15	.
CASSRRQGTGYGYTF	TRBV6-5	TRBJ1-2	15	.
CASSSGQGTEAFF	TRBV7-2	TRBJ1-1	13	.
CASGLGDRGGETQYF	TRBV12-5	TRBJ2-5	15	.
CASSADWRGTGELFF	TRBV28	TRBJ2-2	15	.
CASSLIGGFNEKLFF	TRBV5-8	TRBJ1-4	15	.
CASSFRQGVGHEQFF	TRBV7-2	TRBJ2-1	15	.
CASSEEGAQVWKLFF	TRBV10-2	TRBJ1-4	15	once
CASSQPRETVNEKLFF	TRBV4-2	TRBJ1-4	16	.
CASGGDEQYF	TRBV7-9	TRBJ2-7	10	.
CASSTSGDLEQYF	TRBV11-2	TRBJ2-7	13	once
CASSLNPEPKNIQYF	TRBV5-4	TRBJ2-4	15	.
CASSFRAATNEKLFF	TRBV11-2	TRBJ1-4	15	.
CAISGGRGVNTEAFF	TRBV10-3	TRBJ1-1	15	.
CASSLVQPGHRENIQYF	TRBV7-2	TRBJ2-4	17	.
CASSARTSGPRDTQYF	TRBV6-1	TRBJ2-3	16	.
CASRLMGAGNEKLFF	TRBV7-2	TRBJ1-4	15	.
CASSTDRVNQPQHF	TRBV19	TRBJ1-5	14	.
CASSFGDTPVYEQFF	TRBV5-4	TRBJ2-1	15	.
CASSADRTNSGNTIYF	TRBV9	TRBJ1-3	16	.
CASRSQVAGVNEQFF	TRBV7-2	TRBJ2-1	15	.
CASSTGLAFYNEQFF	TRBV7-9	TRBJ2-1	15	.
CASSATDRAPGANVLTF	TRBV2	TRBJ2-6	17	.
CATTPDRGTDTQYF	TRBV24-1	TRBJ2-3	14	.
CASGWADIEKLFF	TRBV6-2/TRBV6-3	TRBJ1-4	13	.
CASSLEPGDEKLFF	TRBV5-1	TRBJ1-4	14	.
CASSKAGVEAFF	TRBV5-4	TRBJ1-1	12	.
CASSPNPRTGGYEQYF	TRBV3-1/TRBV3-2	TRBJ2-7	16	.
CASSPTSLDQPQHF	TRBV2	TRBJ1-5	14	.
CAISESPGKTGELFF	TRBV10-3	TRBJ2-2	15	.
CASSQAFTGQETQYF	TRBV4-3	TRBJ2-5	15	.
CASSMARVNSPLHF	TRBV19	TRBJ1-6	14	.
CASSLAVYRGNEQFF	TRBV7-2	TRBJ2-1	15	.
CASSPRTNSPDTQYF	TRBV6-2/TRBV6-3	TRBJ2-3	15	.
CASSFRRDTQYF	TRBV7-2	TRBJ2-3	12	once